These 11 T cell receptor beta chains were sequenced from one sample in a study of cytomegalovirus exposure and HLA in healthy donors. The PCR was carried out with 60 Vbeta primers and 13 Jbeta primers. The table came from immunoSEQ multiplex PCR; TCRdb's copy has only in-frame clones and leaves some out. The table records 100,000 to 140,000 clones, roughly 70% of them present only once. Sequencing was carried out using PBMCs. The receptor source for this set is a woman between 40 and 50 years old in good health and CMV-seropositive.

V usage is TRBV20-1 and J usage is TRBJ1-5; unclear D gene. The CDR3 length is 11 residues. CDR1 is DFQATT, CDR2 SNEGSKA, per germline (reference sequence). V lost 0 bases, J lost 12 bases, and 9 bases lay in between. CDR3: CSARDPGFQHF. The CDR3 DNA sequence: TGCAGTGCTAGAGATCCGGGGTTCCAGCATTTT.

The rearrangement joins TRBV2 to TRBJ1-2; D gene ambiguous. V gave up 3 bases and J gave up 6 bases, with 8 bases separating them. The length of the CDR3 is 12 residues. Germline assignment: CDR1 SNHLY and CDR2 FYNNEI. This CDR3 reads CASSESHHGYTF. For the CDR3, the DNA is TGTGCCAGCAGTGAGTCACACCATGGCTACACCTTC.

CDR3 DNA sequence: TGTGCCAGCAGTGCGACAGGGGGCGTAAATTTAATAAGATCACCCCTCCACTTT. This sequence encodes CASSATGGVNLIRSPLHF. The genes are TRBV6-1 and TRBJ1-6; 10 bases are shared with TRBD1. Per germline, CDR1 MNHNS and CDR2 SASEGT. CDR3 size: 18 residues. V shed 4 bases and J 10 bases; nucleotides not matched to a gene: 16.

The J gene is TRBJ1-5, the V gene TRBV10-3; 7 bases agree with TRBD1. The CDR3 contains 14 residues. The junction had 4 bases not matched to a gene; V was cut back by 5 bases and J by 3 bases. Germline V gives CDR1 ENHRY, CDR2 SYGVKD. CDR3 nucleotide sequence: TGTGCCATCAGTACAGGACAGGCCAATCAGCCCCAGCATTTT. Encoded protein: CAISTGQANQPQHF.

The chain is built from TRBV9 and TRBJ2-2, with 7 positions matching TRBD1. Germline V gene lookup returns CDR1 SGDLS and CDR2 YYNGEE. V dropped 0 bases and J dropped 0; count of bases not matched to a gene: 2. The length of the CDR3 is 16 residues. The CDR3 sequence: CASSVAGTANTGELFF. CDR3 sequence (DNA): TGTGCCAGCAGCGTAGCCGGGACAGCGAACACCGGGGAGCTGTTTTTT.

The CDR3 spells CASSAINEQFF. The CDR3 nucleotides read TGCGCCAGCAGTGCCATCAATGAGCAGTTCTTC. The J gene is TRBJ2-1, the V gene TRBV10-2; D ambiguous. Trimming cost V 4 bases and J 6 bases, with 4 bases left between them. The CDR3 is made up of 11 amino acids. Germline CDR1 reads WSHSY; CDR2 reads SAAADI.

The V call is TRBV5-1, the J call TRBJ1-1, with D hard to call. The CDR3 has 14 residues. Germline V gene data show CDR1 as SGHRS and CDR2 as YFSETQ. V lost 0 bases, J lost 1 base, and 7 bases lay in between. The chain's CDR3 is CASSLEWRNTEAFF. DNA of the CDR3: TGCGCCAGCAGCTTGGAGTGGAGGAACACTGAAGCTTTCTTT.

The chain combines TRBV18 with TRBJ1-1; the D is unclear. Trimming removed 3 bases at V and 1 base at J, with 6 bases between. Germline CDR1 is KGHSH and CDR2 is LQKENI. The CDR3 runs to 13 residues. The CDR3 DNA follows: TGTGCCAGCTCACCGGGAGCGAACACTGAAGCTTTCTTT. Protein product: CASSPGANTEAFF.

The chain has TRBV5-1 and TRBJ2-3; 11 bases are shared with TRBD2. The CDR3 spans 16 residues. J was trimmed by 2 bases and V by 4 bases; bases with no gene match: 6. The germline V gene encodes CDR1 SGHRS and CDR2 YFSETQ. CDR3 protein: CASSNLAGGSTDTQYF. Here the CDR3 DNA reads TGCGCCAGCAGCAACCTAGCGGGGGGTTCCACAGATACGCAGTATTTT.

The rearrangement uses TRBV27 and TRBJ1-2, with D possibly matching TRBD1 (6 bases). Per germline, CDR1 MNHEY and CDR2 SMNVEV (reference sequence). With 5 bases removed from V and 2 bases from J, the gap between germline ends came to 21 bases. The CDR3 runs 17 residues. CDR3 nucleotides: TGTGCCAGCAGTAATCTCAGGGGTTTAGTGGTAAACTATGGCTACACCTTC. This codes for CASSNLRGLVVNYGYTF.

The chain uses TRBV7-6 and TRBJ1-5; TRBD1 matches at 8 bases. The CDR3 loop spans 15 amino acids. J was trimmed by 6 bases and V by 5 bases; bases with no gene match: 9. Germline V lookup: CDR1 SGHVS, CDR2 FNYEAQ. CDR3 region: CASSPTTGTGQPQHF. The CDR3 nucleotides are TGTGCCAGCAGCCCTACTACAGGGACAGGTCAGCCCCAGCATTTT. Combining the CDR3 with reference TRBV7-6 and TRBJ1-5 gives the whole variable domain GAGVSQSPRYKVTKRGQDVALRCDPISGHVSLYWYRQALGQGPEFLTYFNYEAQQDKSGLPNDRFSAERPEGSISTLTIQRTEQRDSAMYRCASSPTTGTGQPQHFGDGTRLSIL.